One sample yielded the 25 T cell receptor beta chains listed below, sequenced in a study of T cells after yellow fever vaccination. TCRdb itself ran the 5' RACE reads through MiXCR, one entry per CDR3 protein. The sample has a few hundred thousand distinct CDR3 sequences, 3% to 4.5% seen once; the top ten hold less than 25%. Sequenced material: PBMCs, taken 5 days after the yellow fever booster vaccination. The receptor source for this set is a man younger than 35 who received the YFV17D yellow fever vaccine.

The chain uses TRBV5-1 and TRBJ1-4, with 8 bases lining up with TRBD1. Germline CDR1 and CDR2: SGHRS and YFSETQ. The CDR3 has 16 amino acids. The junction had 8 bases not matched to a gene; V was cut back by 2 bases and J by 5 bases. In DNA form, the CDR3 reads TGCGCCAGCAGCTTTATCCAGGGGGCGGGCAATGAAAAACTGTTTTTT. It translates to CASSFIQGAGNEKLFF.

This clonotype has more than one count but fewer than ten. This chain joins TRBV6-5 and TRBJ1-6; D is uncertain. The CDR3 covers 14 residues. Germline CDR1 is MNHEY and CDR2 is SVGAGI. The V end lost 2 bases, the J end lost 8 bases, and 10 bases lay between the germline ends. CDR3 sequence reads: CASSYRHGDSPLHF. DNA of the CDR3: TGTGCCAGCAGTTACAGACACGGAGATTCACCCCTCCACTTT.

This clonotype has just a few counts. CDR3 residues: CASSKTSGGTDTQYF. DNA of the CDR3: TGTGCCAGCAGTAAGACTAGCGGAGGCACAGATACGCAGTATTTT. J is TRBJ2-3 and V is TRBV12-3 or TRBV12-4; 9 nucleotides match TRBD2. The CDR3 extends over 15 amino acids. After removal of 5 bases from V and 1 base from J, the junction contained 4 bases not matched to a gene.

This clonotype was observed a handful of times. This chain connects TRBV7-9 to TRBJ2-3; D gene uncertain. There are 14 residues in the CDR3. V lost 1 base, J lost 5 bases, and 10 bases lay in between. Germline V gene sequence: CDR1 SEHNR, CDR2 FQNEAQ (reference sequence). Written as DNA, the CDR3 is TGTGCCAGCAGCTTAGAACCTTTCGGAGATACGCAGTATTTT. Its translation is CASSLEPFGDTQYF.

This chain joins TRBV15 and TRBJ1-1, with 9 positions matching TRBD1. Germline CDR1 reads LNHNV; CDR2 reads YYDKDF (reference sequence). CDR3 length equals 14 residues. The trim removed 5 bases at V and 1 base at J, leaving 2 bases unmatched. The CDR3 loop reads CATSVGQGNTEAFF. CDR3 DNA sequence: TGTGCCACCAGCGTGGGACAGGGGAACACTGAAGCTTTCTTT.

The chain links TRBV7-2 to TRBJ2-5, with TRBD2 as a possible D gene (6 bases). CDR3 length: 15 amino acids. Germline loops: CDR1 SGHTA, CDR2 FQGNSA. Trimming took off 2 bases at V and 4 bases at J, with 14 bases between the two ends. The CDR3 nucleotides read TGTGCCAGCAGCTTACCGGGGGACGGGGGAGAGACCCAGTACTTC. Protein sequence: CASSLPGDGGETQYF.

This clonotype was seen a handful of times. This rearrangement joins TRBV10-3 to TRBJ2-3; D might be TRBD1 (6 bases). Trimming removed 7 bases at V and 1 base at J, with 9 bases between. Germline CDR1 ENHRY, CDR2 SYGVKD. CDR3 size: 13 residues. The CDR3 loop is CAIMGAGTDTQYF. Written as DNA, the CDR3 is TGTGCCATCATGGGGGCTGGCACAGATACGCAGTATTTT.

This clonotype was recorded a few times. The chain carries TRBV7-8 and TRBJ1-5; weak D call: TRBD1 (6 bases). Trimming pared 1 base from V and 3 bases from J, leaving 16 bases between. The CDR3 covers 17 residues. In germline, CDR1 is SGHVS, CDR2 FQNEAQ. This chain's CDR3 is CASSLEGRAGVNQPQHF. DNA for the CDR3: TGTGCCAGCAGCTTAGAAGGGAGGGCAGGGGTCAATCAGCCCCAGCATTTT.

There are many counts of this clonotype. The J gene is TRBJ1-5, the V gene TRBV27; 9 nucleotides align to TRBD1. This CDR3 has 14 amino acids. The germline V gene has CDR1 MNHEY and CDR2 SMNVEV (reference sequence). Germline trimming cut 6 bases from V and 3 bases from J; bases unmatched to any gene: 3. The CDR3 here is CASREQGANQPQHF. Written as DNA, the CDR3 is TGTGCCAGCAGGGAACAGGGGGCCAATCAGCCCCAGCATTTT.

This clonotype came up many times. This sequence joins TRBV7-9 and TRBJ2-1; no clear D. The CDR3 loop spans 13 amino acids. Looked up from germline, CDR1 is SEHNR and CDR2 is FQNEAQ (reference sequence). Deletions cut 1 base from V and 6 bases from J, with 7 bases between. CDR3 residues: CASSLVAANEQFF. The CDR3 bases are TGTGCCAGCAGCTTAGTCGCCGCCAATGAGCAGTTCTTC.

This clonotype was counted between two and nine times. The genes are TRBV5-4 and TRBJ1-2, with unresolved D. Germline V gene data show CDR1 as SGHNT and CDR2 as YYREEE (reference sequence). V was pared by 1 base and J by 8 bases, with 12 bases between. The CDR3 is made up of 13 amino acids. CDR3 bases: TGTGCCAGCAGCTTGTCCGGGATAGGGGGCTACACCTTC. Translating it yields CASSLSGIGGYTF.

The rearrangement links TRBV4-3 to TRBJ2-3, with TRBD2 as a possible D gene (5 bases). V lost 0 bases and J lost 7, with 8 bases in between. This CDR3 is built from 13 residues. CDR1 and CDR2 from the germline V gene are LGHNA and YSLEER. CDR3 region: CASSQEEGNTQYF. The CDR3 DNA reads as TGCGCCAGCAGCCAAGAAGAGGGAAATACGCAGTATTTT.

This clonotype was picked up many times. The chain has TRBV29-1 and TRBJ2-2, with D possibly TRBD2 on 6 matching bases. Trimming pared 3 bases from V and 4 bases from J, leaving 15 bases between. This CDR3 is built from 15 residues. Germline assignment: CDR1 SQVTM and CDR2 ANQGSEA. CDR3 region: CSVDGARGSTGELFF. The CDR3 nucleotides are TGCAGCGTTGATGGGGCTCGGGGGAGCACCGGGGAGCTGTTTTTT.

This clonotype was found many times. The chain uses TRBV5-1 and TRBJ1-1; D call uncertain. CDR3 length: 12 amino acids. Trimming stripped 3 bases from V and 6 bases from J, with 9 bases between. Germline CDR1 is SGHRS and CDR2 is YFSETQ. The CDR3 here is CASSSSLAEAFF. CDR3 in DNA: TGCGCCAGCAGCTCGAGCCTCGCTGAAGCTTTCTTT.

This clonotype was counted between two and nine times. The rearrangement uses TRBV4-2 and TRBJ2-3, with D tentatively TRBD2 (7 bases). Germline CDR1 reads LGHNA; CDR2 reads YNFKEQ. V lost 0 bases and J 5 bases, leaving 15 bases between the germline ends. The CDR3 is made up of 16 amino acids. The CDR3 bases are TGTGCCAGCAGCCAAGATAGAGGCGGGGGCGGAGATACGCAGTATTTT. It codes for CASSQDRGGGGDTQYF.

This clonotype was counted at least ten times. This chain connects TRBV5-1 to TRBJ1-1; possible D gene TRBD1, 6 bases. This CDR3 spans 13 amino acids. The V end was cut by 0 bases, the J end by 7 bases, with 10 bases between. CDR1 and CDR2 from the germline V gene are SGHRS and YFSETQ. CDR3 coding DNA: TGCGCCAGCAGCTTGGACAGGGCCGTTGAAGCTTTCTTT. Its translation: CASSLDRAVEAFF.

This clonotype was seen more than once but under ten times. The chain recombines TRBV29-1 with TRBJ2-7, with D perhaps being TRBD1 or TRBD2 (6 bases each). V was cut by 6 bases and J by 4 bases, with 22 bases left in between. CDR1 is SQVTM and CDR2 is ANQGSEA in the germline V gene. The CDR3 loop spans 15 amino acids. CDR3 residues: CSVGLRFGGAYEQYV. Here the CDR3 DNA reads TGCAGCGTAGGCCTGCGATTCGGGGGCGCATACGAGCAGTACGTC.

This clonotype was seen many times. The chain links TRBV29-1 to TRBJ2-7; tentative D call: TRBD2 (6 bases). Germline V gene sequence: CDR1 SQVTM, CDR2 ANQGSEA. V lost 4 bases and J lost 2, with 21 bases in between. The CDR3 consists of 16 residues. DNA for the CDR3: TGCAGCGTTGGGGTCGCCAAACCGGAGGGGCCCTACGAGCAGTACTTC. It specifies CSVGVAKPEGPYEQYF.

In this sample, this clonotype turned up many times. The chain employs TRBV4-3 and TRBJ2-2; D is perhaps TRBD2 (5 bases). Germline V gene lookup returns CDR1 LGHNA and CDR2 YSLEER. The CDR3 has 15 amino acids. V was shortened by 6 bases and J by 1 base, with 12 bases between the two germline ends. The CDR3 DNA reads TGCGCCAGCAGGTTCGCGGGCCTGAACACCGGGGAGCTGTTTTTT. Translating gives CASRFAGLNTGELFF.

Many counts were recorded for this clonotype. The chain joins TRBV9 to TRBJ1-2; D gene uncertain. Germline CDR1 is SGDLS and CDR2 is YYNGEE. The V and J ends lost 0 bases and 7 bases respectively, with 16 bases between them. The CDR3 consists of 15 residues. CDR3 nucleotides: TGTGCCAGCAGCGTAGGGGGTCCGATCGAGGGTGGCTACACCTTC. This encodes CASSVGGPIEGGYTF.

The table lists this clonotype with a few counts. The V and J genes are TRBV12-3 or TRBV12-4 and TRBJ1-3, with 8 bases aligning to TRBD1. The CDR3 runs to 14 residues. V gave up 7 bases and J gave up 2 bases; unmatched junction bases: 4. The DNA of the CDR3 is TGTGCCAGCACGGACAGGGACGCTGGAAACACCATATATTTT. Translation: CASTDRDAGNTIYF.

This chain uses TRBV4-2 with TRBJ2-6, with D possibly being TRBD1 (6 bases). The CDR3 length is 15 residues. Deletions cut 7 bases from V and 0 bases from J, with 10 bases between. Germline V gene sequence: CDR1 LGHNA, CDR2 YNFKEQ. CDR3 bases: TGTGCCAGCAAAGGGGGTTCCTCTGGGGCCAACGTCCTGACTTTC. Amino acids: CASKGGSSGANVLTF.

In this sample, this clonotype turned up a few times. V gene TRBV10-1 combines with J gene TRBJ2-2; 13 positions match TRBD2. Germline-derived CDR1 and CDR2 are WNHNN and SYGVQD (reference sequence). The CDR3 consists of 16 residues. V lost 4 bases, J lost 5 bases, and 4 bases stayed unmatched. The CDR3 DNA follows: TGCGCCAGCAGTGGACTAGCGGGGGGAAGGACCGGGGAGCTGTTTTTT. Its protein is CASSGLAGGRTGELFF.

This clonotype was counted only a few times. V usage is TRBV11-1 and J usage is TRBJ2-1; no reliable D call. Trimming took off 5 bases at V and 9 bases at J, with 11 bases between the two ends. The germline CDR1 and CDR2 sequences are SGHAT and FQDESV (reference sequence). CDR3 size: 12 residues. CDR3 sequence (DNA): TGTGCCAGCAGCCAGCAGGCGGTTGAGCAGTTCTTC. Its protein product is CASSQQAVEQFF.

The chain carries TRBV7-2 and TRBJ2-7, with TRBD2 identical over 9 bases. CDR3 length equals 15 residues. The germline gives CDR1 SGHTA, CDR2 FQGNSA. With V trimmed by 5 bases and J by 3 bases, 8 bases remained unmatched. DNA for the CDR3: TGTGCCAGCAGCCCCTGGGGTAGCGGGGGCTACGAGCAGTACTTC. Amino acids: CASSPWGSGGYEQYF.